The 32 T cell receptor beta chains below come from one sample, sequenced in a study of blood T cell repertoires in COVID-19. The method was immunoSEQ multiplex PCR; TCRdb's version includes in-frame clones alone and lacks a portion of them. The sample has 250,000 or so clones, 75% to 90% seen once. Sequencing input: peripheral blood. Receptors originate from a woman between 35 and 50 years old who had recovered from COVID-19.

Note on this clone: The sample carries other DNA sequences with the same CDR3. This chain connects TRBV6-5 to TRBJ2-3; D might be TRBD2 (6 bases). CDR3 length equals 14 residues. The germline CDR1 and CDR2 sequences are MNHEY and SVGAGI. Trimming left V 6 bases short and J 0 bases short, with 10 bases between. The CDR3 DNA sequence: TGTGCCAGCAGCCGCGGGACGAGCACAGATACGCAGTATTTT. Translating it yields CASSRGTSTDTQYF.

As DNA, the CDR3 is TGTGCCACCAGCAGATGGGGACTAGCGGGGACCACAGATACGCAGTATTTT. This sequence encodes CATSRWGLAGTTDTQYF. This chain connects TRBV15 to TRBJ2-3, with 13 nucleotides matching TRBD2. Germline V gives CDR1 LNHNV, CDR2 YYDKDF (reference sequence). The CDR3 runs 17 residues. J lost 2 bases, V lost 2 bases, and 4 bases had no gene match. Drawing the rest from reference TRBV15 and TRBJ2-3, the complete variable domain is DAMVIQNPRYQVTQFGKPVTLSCSQTLNHNVMYWYQQKSSQAPKLLFHYYDKDFNNEADTPDNFQSRRPNTSFCFLDIRSPGLGDTAMYLCATSRWGLAGTTDTQYFGPGTRLTVL.

The chain employs TRBV6-5 and TRBJ2-7, with TRBD2 matching 7 bases. This CDR3 contains 15 residues. V gave up 6 bases and J gave up 1 base; unmatched junction bases: 9. Germline assignment: CDR1 MNHEY and CDR2 SVGAGI. The DNA for the CDR3 is TGTGCCAGCAGCCCCGCACCGGGACTATCCTACGAGCAGTACTTC. Amino acid sequence: CASSPAPGLSYEQYF.

The gene calls are TRBV2 and TRBJ1-4; TRBD1 agrees at 8 bases. The CDR3 loop spans 12 amino acids. V lost 8 bases and J lost 7; bases outside the gene matches: 3. In germline, CDR1 is SNHLY, CDR2 FYNNEI. CDR3 DNA sequence: TGTGCCAGCCAGGGGGCAGGTGAAAAACTGTTTTTT. Its protein is CASQGAGEKLFF.

The chain employs TRBV9 and TRBJ2-1, with D unclear. CDR1 and CDR2 from the germline V gene are SGDLS and YYNGEE. V was clipped by 0 bases and J by 9 bases, with 4 bases between them. This CDR3 comprises 11 residues. This CDR3 is CASSVGSEQFF. CDR3 DNA: TGTGCCAGCAGCGTAGGTAGTGAGCAGTTCTTC.

The gene calls are TRBV6-6 and TRBJ2-5; 11 bases match TRBD1. The CDR3 loop spans 15 amino acids. CDR1 is MNHNY and CDR2 is SVGAGI in the germline V gene (reference sequence). The V segment lost 5 bases and the J segment 4 bases; nucleotides outside the gene matches: 6. CDR3 bases: TGTGCCAGCAGTCACGGGACAGGGGGACGAGAGACCCAGTACTTC. It yields the protein CASSHGTGGRETQYF.

The rearrangement joins TRBV5-4 to TRBJ1-1, with D perhaps matching TRBD1 (5 bases). The V end was cut by 4 bases, the J end by 2 bases, with 15 bases between. The CDR3 spans 15 residues. Germline CDR1 SGHNT, CDR2 YYREEE (reference sequence). As DNA, the CDR3 is TGTGCCAGCAGCGCACTGACCAGGGATAACACTGAAGCTTTCTTT. Its translation is CASSALTRDNTEAFF.

J is TRBJ2-3 and V is TRBV10-1; 14 bases are a match to TRBD2. This CDR3 is built from 16 residues. With 2 bases clipped from V and 4 bases from J, the junction kept 2 bases outside the gene matches. CDR1 WNHNN and CDR2 SYGVQD come from the germline V gene (reference sequence). CDR3 sequence reads: CASSEGTSGGSDTQYF. The CDR3 nucleotides are TGCGCCAGCAGTGAGGGGACTAGCGGGGGTTCAGATACGCAGTATTTT.

The V and J genes are TRBV7-8 and TRBJ2-7; tentatively, D is TRBD2 (5 bases). V lost 1 base and J lost 3, with 7 bases in between. Looked up from germline, CDR1 is SGHVS and CDR2 is FQNEAQ. This CDR3 region has 13 residues. CDR3 sequence: CASSLGERYEQYF. CDR3 nucleotide sequence: TGTGCCAGCAGCTTAGGGGAGCGCTACGAGCAGTACTTC.

This sequence joins TRBV5-4 and TRBJ2-2, with 7 bases identical to TRBD2. Germline CDR1 SGHNT, CDR2 YYREEE (reference sequence). The CDR3 extends over 16 amino acids. Germline trimming cut 4 bases from V and 3 bases from J; bases unmatched to any gene: 9. The CDR3 loop is CASSGGGAGYTGELFF. In DNA form, the CDR3 reads TGTGCCAGCAGCGGGGGAGGGGCAGGGTACACCGGGGAGCTGTTTTTT.

The chain has TRBV4-1 and TRBJ2-7, with 14 bases identical to TRBD2. The CDR3 is 19 residues long. V shed 1 base and J 1 base; nucleotides not matched to a gene: 9. The germline V gene encodes CDR1 MGHRA and CDR2 YSYEKL. CDR3 in DNA: TGCGCCAGCAGCCAAGTTAAGACTAGCGGGAGGGCCGGGTCCTACGAGCAGTACTTC. This gives the protein CASSQVKTSGRAGSYEQYF.

This clone has just one count. The chain is built from TRBV18 and TRBJ1-4, with D hard to call. Germline values: CDR1 KGHSH, CDR2 LQKENI. CDR3 length equals 14 residues. V shed 4 bases and J shed 4 bases, with 10 bases lying between them. For the CDR3, the DNA is TGTGCCAGCTCACATACAGAGTATAATGAAAAACTGTTTTTT. This encodes CASSHTEYNEKLFF.

Here the CDR3 DNA reads TGTGCCAGCAGTTACCAAGGGACAGTCCGTGGCTACACCTTC. This encodes CASSYQGTVRGYTF. The chain uses TRBV6-2 or TRBV6-3 and TRBJ1-2; 7 bases are a match to TRBD1. V lost 2 bases to trimming and J lost 7 bases; unmatched junction nucleotides: 7. The CDR3 consists of 14 residues. Looked up from germline, CDR1 is MNHEY and CDR2 is SVGEGT.

The rearrangement links TRBV20-1 to TRBJ1-2; the D is unclear. This CDR3 spans 11 amino acids. The V gene lost 3 bases and the J gene lost 7 bases, with 9 bases spanning the gap. The germline V gene encodes CDR1 DFQATT and CDR2 SNEGSKA (reference sequence). The CDR3 reads CSASGVSGYTF. CDR3 DNA sequence: TGCAGTGCTAGCGGGGTCAGTGGCTACACCTTC.

The rearrangement joins TRBV7-3 to TRBJ2-3; 12 positions agree with TRBD2. This CDR3 spans 18 amino acids. The J segment lost 4 bases and the V segment lost 5 bases, leaving 13 bases of the junction unmatched. CDR1 and CDR2 from the germline V gene are SGHTA and FQGTGA. The CDR3 sequence is CASSRNPLAGGNADTQYF. The CDR3 DNA reads as TGTGCCAGCAGCCGCAATCCCCTAGCGGGAGGGAACGCAGATACGCAGTATTTT.

The V call is TRBV5-4, the J call TRBJ2-1; possible D gene TRBD2, 5 bases. Germline loops: CDR1 SGHNT, CDR2 YYREEE (reference sequence). This CDR3 spans 12 amino acids. The V gene lost 2 bases and the J gene lost 9 bases, with 9 bases spanning the gap. CDR3: CASSFGLGEQFF. As DNA, the CDR3 is TGTGCCAGCAGCTTTGGACTGGGTGAGCAGTTCTTC.

This chain connects TRBV7-9 to TRBJ1-2; D is unclear. CDR1 is SEHNR, CDR2 FQNEAQ, per germline (reference sequence). The CDR3 totals 13 residues. V was clipped by 5 bases and J by 4 bases, with 11 bases between them. The CDR3 loop is CASSLTDTYGYTF. CDR3 bases: TGTGCCAGCAGCCTAACAGATACCTATGGCTACACCTTC. Looking up the rest from reference TRBV7-9 and TRBJ1-2 gives the full variable domain: DTGVSQNPRHKITKRGQNVTFRCDPISEHNRLYWYRQTLGQGPEFLTYFQNEAQLEKSRLLSDRFSAERPKGSFSTLEIQRTEQGDSAMYLCASSLTDTYGYTFGSGTRLTVV.

The rearrangement uses TRBV19 and TRBJ2-7; 8 bases agree with TRBD1. Losses at the gene ends were 5 bases for V and 3 bases for J; bases not matched to a gene: 9. CDR3 length: 15 amino acids. The germline V gene has CDR1 LNHDA and CDR2 SQIVND (reference sequence). CDR3 DNA: TGTGCCAGTAGTGAAAACGGACAGGGAGACTACGAGCAGTACTTC. This translates into CASSENGQGDYEQYF. Full variable domain (remainder filled in from reference TRBV19 and TRBJ2-7): DGGITQSPKYLFRKEGQNVTLSCEQNLNHDAMYWYRQDPGQGLRLIYYSQIVNDFQKGDIAEGYSVSREKKESFPLTVTSAQKNPTAFYLCASSENGQGDYEQYFGPGTRLTVT.

The gene calls are TRBV12-3 or TRBV12-4 and TRBJ1-5; 7 bases match TRBD1. V lost 6 bases and J lost 12; bases outside the gene matches: 11. There are 13 residues in the CDR3. CDR3 protein: CASSLGTAFIQHF. CDR3 DNA: TGTGCCAGCAGCCTGGGGACAGCCTTTATCCAGCATTTT.

With respect to this clone: No conserved phenylalanine or tryptophan ends this CDR3, so it is likely a read error. No DNA is shown, since the ends of the CDR3 on it are uncertain; the CDR3 is the one TCRdb lists. The chain has TRBV3-1 (or the pseudogene TRBV3-2) and TRBJ2-7; the table's D call of TRBD1 was not tested on the DNA. The CDR3 has 12 amino acids, counting both end residues. Looked up from germline, CDR1 is LGHDT and CDR2 is YNNKEL (reference sequence). The CDR3 is CASSQGTGLYSL.

This rearrangement joins TRBV2 to TRBJ1-4, with 9 positions matching TRBD1. The CDR3 length is 14 residues. V dropped 3 bases and J dropped 8; count of bases not matched to a gene: 4. CDR1 SNHLY and CDR2 FYNNEI come from the germline V gene. CDR3: CASSERTGAEKLFF. CDR3 DNA sequence: TGTGCCAGCAGTGAGAGGACAGGGGCCGAAAAACTGTTTTTT. Using reference TRBV2 and TRBJ1-4 for the parts outside the CDR3, the full variable domain is EPEVTQTPSHQVTQMGQEVILRCVPISNHLYFYWYRQILGQKVEFLVSFYNNEISEKSEIFDDQFSVERPDGSNFTLKIRSTKLEDSAMYFCASSERTGAEKLFFGSGTQLSVL.

The chain carries TRBV7-9 and TRBJ2-2; a possible D gene is TRBD1 (6 bases). The CDR3 extends over 16 amino acids. The germline V gene has CDR1 SEHNR and CDR2 FQNEAQ (reference sequence). The V end was cut by 5 bases, the J end by 0 bases, with 13 bases between. The CDR3 loop reads CASSPGQFANTGELFF. In nucleotides, the CDR3 is TGTGCCAGCAGCCCCGGACAGTTCGCGAACACCGGGGAGCTGTTTTTT.

This clone was detected only a few times. J is TRBJ1-4 and V is TRBV12-5; 7 positions match TRBD1. The V gene end was trimmed by 2 bases and the J gene end by 5 bases; junction bases not matched to a gene: 5. The CDR3 consists of 15 residues. Germline V gene sequence: CDR1 LGHNT, CDR2 FRNRAP. The CDR3 loop is CASGLPGQRNEKLFF. CDR3 in DNA: TGTGCTAGTGGTTTGCCGGGACAGAGGAATGAAAAACTGTTTTTT. The full variable domain, completed using reference TRBV12-5 and TRBJ1-4, is DARVTQTPRHKVTEMGQEVTMRCQPILGHNTVFWYRQTMMQGLELLAYFRNRAPLDDSGMPKDRFSAEMPDATLATLKIQPSEPRDSAVYFCASGLPGQRNEKLFFGSGTQLSVL.

The chain has TRBV7-2 and TRBJ1-4; D perhaps matches TRBD1 (6 bases). Germline lookup yields CDR1 SGHTA and CDR2 FQGNSA. The CDR3 is 16 amino acids. V was shortened by 4 bases and J by 8 bases, with 20 bases between the two germline ends. The CDR3 sequence is CASSSPKDPRGEKLFF. DNA of the CDR3: TGTGCCAGCAGCTCGCCGAAAGACCCTAGGGGGGAAAAACTGTTTTTT.

The rearrangement uses TRBV27 and TRBJ2-7, with 10 bases that match TRBD2. Trimming removed 6 bases from V and 2 bases from J; junction bases left unmatched: 4. CDR1 and CDR2 (germline): MNHEY, SMNVEV (reference sequence). The CDR3 loop spans 14 amino acids. CDR3 sequence reads: CASRPSGSPYEQYF. Here the CDR3 DNA reads TGTGCCAGCAGACCTAGCGGGAGTCCCTACGAGCAGTACTTC.

CDR3 DNA sequence: TGTGCCAGCAGCCAAAACCCGGGAGAGACCCAGTACTTC. This translates into CASSQNPGETQYF. The V and J genes are TRBV14 and TRBJ2-5, with no clear D. The CDR3 runs 13 residues. The V gene's germline CDR1 is SGHDN and CDR2 FVKESK. V was cut by 2 bases and J by 4 bases, with 8 bases left in between. The complete variable domain, with remaining parts taken from reference TRBV14 and TRBJ2-5, reads EAGVTQFPSHSVIEKGQTVTLRCDPISGHDNLYWYRRVMGKEIKFLLHFVKESKQDESGMPNNRFLAERTGGTYSTLKVQPAELEDSGVYFCASSQNPGETQYFGPGTRLLVL.

This clone was recorded only once. This sequence joins TRBV6-5 and TRBJ2-7; TRBD2 aligns across 11 bases. CDR3 length: 13 amino acids. J was trimmed by 4 bases and V by 6 bases; bases with no gene match: 2. CDR1 is MNHEY and CDR2 is SVGAGI in the germline V gene. The CDR3: CASRGLAVYEQYF. DNA for the CDR3: TGTGCCAGCAGGGGACTAGCGGTGTACGAGCAGTACTTC.

This chain connects TRBV30 to TRBJ2-1, with D maybe TRBD1 (5 bases). In germline, CDR1 is GTSNPN, CDR2 SVGIG (reference sequence). V lost 3 bases, J lost 0 bases, and 9 bases lay in between. The CDR3 is 14 amino acids. In DNA, the CDR3 is TGTGCCTGGAGGGGGCCTAGCTCCTACAATGAGCAGTTCTTC. Translated: CAWRGPSSYNEQFF.

The chain is built from TRBV29-1 and TRBJ2-3; 14 bases are shared with TRBD2. V trimming: 7 bases; J trimming: 5 bases; junction bases outside the gene matches: 14. Germline CDR1 is SQVTM and CDR2 is ANQGSEA. The CDR3 sequence is 17 residues long. The CDR3 nucleotides read TGCAGCGGGGGTCCGGGACTAGCGGGAGACAAGGGAGATACGCAGTATTTT. It specifies CSGGPGLAGDKGDTQYF.

The chain combines TRBV24-1 with TRBJ2-7; the D gene is possibly TRBD1 (6 bases). Germline assignment: CDR1 KGHDR and CDR2 SFDVKD. This CDR3 comprises 15 residues. V was pared by 3 bases and J by 3 bases, with 14 bases between. The CDR3 sequence is CATSDGVGTNYEQYF. DNA of the CDR3: TGTGCCACCAGTGATGGCGTCGGGACAAACTACGAGCAGTACTTC.

In DNA form, the CDR3 reads TGTGCCAGCAGGTGGGGGGAGGAGCAGCCCCAGCATTTT. Translation gives CASRWGEEQPQHF. This sequence joins TRBV6-5 and TRBJ1-5, with D possibly matching TRBD1 (5 bases). V lost 6 bases and J lost 7, with 13 bases in between. This CDR3 comprises 13 residues. The germline V gene encodes CDR1 MNHEY and CDR2 SVGAGI.

There are a few counts of this clone. This chain uses TRBV3-1 (or the pseudogene TRBV3-2) with TRBJ1-5; 8 bases line up with TRBD1. With 3 bases clipped from V and 5 bases from J, the junction kept 3 bases outside the gene matches. Germline-derived CDR1 and CDR2 are LGHDT and YNNKEL (reference sequence). The CDR3 loop spans 14 amino acids. CDR3 bases: TGTGCCAGCAGCCAGGAACAGGGGGATCAGCCCCAGCATTTT. Encoded protein: CASSQEQGDQPQHF.